Listed below are T cell receptor beta chains from one sample, sequenced in a study of blood T cell repertoires in COVID-19. Profiled with immunoSEQ multiplex PCR; TCRdb holds only in-frame clones, not every one. The data show a few hundred thousand clones, roughly 90% seen once. Sequencing was done on a sample of peripheral blood. The receptor set was obtained from a woman in her fifties or sixties who had recovered from COVID-19. CDR3s leave out the opening cysteine and the closing phenylalanine or tryptophan.

>TRBJ1-4|TRBV15
ATSRDPPGHLTTNEKLF
>TRBJ1-5|TRBV7-2
ASSFHPSGNQPQH
>TRBJ2-7|TRBV3-1/TRBV3-2
ASSLRDRGREQY
>TRBJ2-2|TRBV28
ASSLSGELF
>TRBJ2-1|TRBV20-1
SAPAGNEQF
>TRBJ2-1|TRBV5-1
ASSLTLAGGPNEQF
>TRBJ2-1|TRBV18
ASSPQLAGVINEQF
>TRBJ1-4|TRBV19
ATKSQRQGANEKLF
>TRBJ1-4|TRBV7-9
ASSPTTGPNEKLF
>TRBJ2-5|TRBV14
ASSYLGGAETQY
>TRBJ1-2|TRBV4-1
ASSQEDRPVGYT
>TRBJ2-2|TRBV7-9
ASSSPGLAVTGELF
>TRBJ2-5|TRBV11-2
ASSLEARTETQY
>TRBJ2-7|TRBV7-8
ASSLRDRVGYEQY
>TRBJ1-5|TRBV28
ASSHLDRSRGNQPQH
>TRBJ1-4|TRBV9
ASSPRDRGAKLF
>TRBJ1-1|TRBV5-5
ASSLARTGRANTEAF
>TRBJ1-1|TRBV9
ASSARQGGTEAF
>TRBJ1-2|TRBV29-1
SVEDVWAAYGYT
>TRBJ2-3|TRBV5-4
ASSEAGGVYTQY
>TRBJ2-6|TRBV6-2/TRBV6-3
ASSYSLRQTSGGSGANVLT
>TRBJ2-7|TRBV18
ASSPRERPLEQY
>TRBJ2-7|TRBV4-2
ASSQGGIYEQY
>TRBJ1-1|TRBV11-3
ASSFHRNTEAF
>TRBJ1-6|TRBV5-8
ASSWGQGASPLH
>TRBJ2-5|TRBV5-1
ASSSGQGLIMTQY
>TRBJ1-2|TRBV19
ASSQVGPIYGYT
>TRBJ2-7|TRBV28
ASSLTPLNSEQY
>TRBJ1-1|TRBV9
ASSATAFMNTEAF
>TRBJ1-2|TRBV19
ASSQFPGQGYGYT
>TRBJ1-3|TRBV6-5
ASSRDSGNTIY
>TRBJ1-4|TRBV18
ASSPAGGVLNEKLF
>TRBJ1-2|TRBV5-1
ASSPPGQVYGYT
>TRBJ2-7|TRBV7-2
ASSLGKSTYEQY
>TRBJ1-2|TRBV30
AWSRDRASGYT
>TRBJ1-5|TRBV7-2
ASSLEVQGYQPQH
>TRBJ1-6|TRBV7-3
ASSLAAGMGSPLH
>TRBJ2-7|TRBV4-2
ASSQDAPRGLAGDPYEQY
>TRBJ2-3|TRBV28
ASSFALRDTRTDTQY
>TRBJ2-2|TRBV27
ASSLLAFGAPGELF
>TRBJ2-5|TRBV7-8
ASSPTGNQETQY
>TRBJ1-1|TRBV7-8
ASSFRQGASSEAF